The clone carrying this T cell receptor (beta chain) was seen a handful of times. In TCRdb, the 5' RACE reads were re-called with MiXCR into one record per CDR3 protein. This table holds around 450,000 distinct CDR3 sequences, roughly 20% found once. This specimen comes from a study of T-cell memory formation after mild COVID-19. About the study: TCR clusters were mostly confined to one donor each.

The sequence came from an adult woman who had mild COVID-19 (a few samples of this study predate the infection). Cell type and time point are not known. The sample taken for sequencing was PBMCs or a T cell subset sorted from them (not recorded which).

The CDR3 bases are TGCGCCAGCAGCCACCCTCCGGGCCGCGTCTATGGCTACACCTTC. Translation gives CASSHPPGRVYGYTF. The rearrangement links TRBV4-1 to TRBJ1-2; no clear D. CDR1 and CDR2 (germline): MGHRA, YSYEKL. This CDR3 is 15 amino acids long. V was cut by 3 bases and J by 4 bases, with 15 bases left in between.